These 17 T cell receptor beta chains were sequenced from one sample in a study of T cell responses to AZD1222 COVID-19 vaccine. TCRdb's copy holds only in-frame clones and misses some; the assay was immunoSEQ multiplex PCR. Of 150,000 to 200,000 clones listed, over 90% are singletons. Source: peripheral blood, taken on day 0 of AZD1222 vaccination. The receptor source for this set is an adult in good health.

The chain joins TRBV5-6 to TRBJ1-1; D is perhaps TRBD1 (6 bases). CDR1 and CDR2 (germline): SGHDT, YYEEEE. The germline V and J ends were trimmed by 0 bases and 11 bases, with 14 bases remaining between them. CDR3 size: 13 residues. The CDR3 DNA reads as TGTGCCAGCAGCTTGGGCGGGGGCCGACCCGCTTTCTTT. Protein sequence: CASSLGGGRPAFF. The full variable domain, in which reference TRBV5-6 and TRBJ1-1 provide the parts outside the CDR3, is DAGVTQSPTHLIKTRGQQVTLRCSPKSGHDTVSWYQQALGQGPQFIFQYYEEEERQRGNFPDRFSGHQFPNYSSELNVNALLLGDSALYLCASSLGGGRPAFFGQGTRLTVV.

The chain has TRBV7-2 and TRBJ2-3; 14 nucleotides line up with TRBD2. This CDR3 region has 17 residues. V lost 5 bases and J lost 0; bases outside the gene matches: 4. Germline V CDR1 and CDR2: SGHTA, FQGNSA. CDR3 in amino acids: CASSLGLAGGSTDTQYF. Written as DNA, the CDR3 is TGTGCCAGCAGCCTAGGACTAGCGGGGGGAAGCACAGATACGCAGTATTTT.

The J gene is TRBJ2-1, the V gene TRBV2, with 10 bases fitting TRBD2. There are 18 residues in the CDR3. Per germline, CDR1 SNHLY and CDR2 FYNNEI. V was pared by 7 bases and J by 6 bases, with 18 bases of the junction left unmatched. CDR3 DNA sequence: TGTGCCAGCACCGAAGGGTATCGGGGGACTAGCGTTGCCAATGAGCAGTTCTTC. Encoded protein: CASTEGYRGTSVANEQFF. The full variable domain, with the rest looked up from reference TRBV2 and TRBJ2-1, is EPEVTQTPSHQVTQMGQEVILRCVPISNHLYFYWYRQILGQKVEFLVSFYNNEISEKSEIFDDQFSVERPDGSNFTLKIRSTKLEDSAMYFCASTEGYRGTSVANEQFFGPGTRLTVL.

J is TRBJ1-2 and V is TRBV30; 8 nucleotides agree with TRBD1. The V gene's germline CDR1 is GTSNPN and CDR2 SVGIG (reference sequence). Germline trimming cut 5 bases from V and 0 bases from J; bases unmatched to any gene: 5. This CDR3 has 14 amino acids. The CDR3 bases are TGTGCCTGGGACAGGGGCCGAGCTAACTATGGCTACACCTTC. Protein product: CAWDRGRANYGYTF. Combining the CDR3 with reference TRBV30 and TRBJ1-2 gives the whole variable domain SQTIHQWPATLVQPVGSPLSLECTVEGTSNPNLYWYRQAAGRGLQLLFYSVGIGQISSEVPQNLSASRPQDRQFILSSKKLLLSDSGFYLCAWDRGRANYGYTFGSGTRLTVV.

This clone was seen once. This chain uses TRBV6-4 with TRBJ2-2, with TRBD2 identical over 10 bases. V trimming: 2 bases; J trimming: 5 bases; junction bases outside the gene matches: 2. Germline V CDR1 and CDR2: MRHNA, SNTAGT. This CDR3 region has 15 residues. The CDR3 DNA is TGTGCCAGCAGTGACCTAGCGGGGGTAACCGGGGAGCTGTTTTTT. Translated: CASSDLAGVTGELFF.

The sample holds one count of this clone. The chain is built from TRBV30 and TRBJ1-2; unclear D gene. CDR1 is GTSNPN and CDR2 is SVGIG in the germline V gene (reference sequence). The CDR3 totals 13 residues. With 4 bases removed from V and 3 bases from J, the gap between germline ends came to 12 bases. CDR3 DNA: TGTGCCTGGAATCGTGGGCCATACTATGGCTACACCTTC. Protein: CAWNRGPYYGYTF.

J is TRBJ1-3 and V is TRBV5-1; weak D call: TRBD1 (5 bases). The CDR3 has 12 residues. Germline V gene sequence: CDR1 SGHRS, CDR2 YFSETQ. CDR3 sequence (DNA): TGCGCAGTACGGGGGGATGGAAACACCATATATTTT. Translated, it gives CAVRGDGNTIYF.

The rearrangement joins TRBV30 to TRBJ1-5, with D possibly being TRBD1 (5 bases). V was clipped by 3 bases and J by 9 bases, with 18 bases between them. The germline V gene encodes CDR1 GTSNPN and CDR2 SVGIG (reference sequence). The CDR3 is made up of 14 amino acids. The CDR3 DNA follows: TGTGCCTGGAGAGACCCCGGGGGTAATTGGCCCCAGCATTTT. It codes for CAWRDPGGNWPQHF.

This chain uses TRBV5-4 with TRBJ2-1; D gene unclear. V was clipped by 0 bases and J by 4 bases, with 11 bases between them. The CDR3 spans 15 residues. Germline V lookup: CDR1 SGHNT, CDR2 YYREEE (reference sequence). CDR3 sequence: CASSLDGPGYNEQFF. The CDR3 DNA sequence: TGTGCCAGCAGCTTGGACGGGCCTGGGTACAATGAGCAGTTCTTC.

The chain is built from TRBV21-1 and TRBJ1-6. TRBV21-1 is listed as a pseudogene. This CDR3 is 13 amino acids long. CDR3 sequence reads: CATPRREASPLHF. The CDR3 DNA reads TGTGCCACCCCTAGAAGGGAAGCTTCACCCCTCCACTTT.

This chain uses TRBV9 with TRBJ2-1, with D hard to call. Germline CDR1 SGDLS, CDR2 YYNGEE. The CDR3 has 14 amino acids. V was clipped by 5 bases and J by 5 bases, with 14 bases between them. CDR3 in amino acids: CASSREMRHNEQFF. The CDR3 DNA is TGTGCCAGCAGTAGGGAAATGCGGCACAATGAGCAGTTCTTC.

The chain is built from TRBV7-8 and TRBJ2-2, with D perhaps assigned TRBD1 or TRBD2 (5 bases each). Germline CDR1 reads SGHVS; CDR2 reads FQNEAQ. The CDR3 contains 14 residues. Trimming removed 2 bases from V and 2 bases from J, with 6 bases in between. The CDR3, as DNA: TGTGCCAGCAGCTTATGGGACAACACCGGGGAGCTGTTTTTT. This codes for CASSLWDNTGELFF.

The chain carries TRBV30 and TRBJ2-5; possibly TRBD1 or TRBD2 for D (5 bases each). Germline-derived CDR1 and CDR2 are GTSNPN and SVGIG (reference sequence). The CDR3 contains 14 residues. V was cut by 0 bases and J by 1 base, with 9 bases left in between. CDR3 nucleotides: TGTGCCTGGAGTGTCGCAGGGACCCAAGAGACCCAGTACTTC. Residues: CAWSVAGTQETQYF.

The chain employs TRBV3-1 (or the pseudogene TRBV3-2) and TRBJ2-7, with no clear D. CDR1 is LGHDT, CDR2 YNNKEL, per germline (reference sequence). V was shortened by 0 bases and J by 4 bases, with 1 base between the two germline ends. There are 11 residues in the CDR3. CDR3 sequence: CASSQEYEQYF. CDR3 bases: TGTGCCAGCAGCCAAGAGTACGAGCAGTACTTC.

The chain couples TRBV7-2 to TRBJ2-7; tentatively, D is TRBD1 or TRBD2 (5 bases each). Trimming cost V 0 bases and J 1 base, with 22 bases left between them. The germline V gene has CDR1 SGHTA and CDR2 FQGNSA. The CDR3 sequence is 19 residues long. The CDR3 spells CASSLAGTYSYPSSYEQYF. The CDR3 bases are TGTGCCAGCAGCTTAGCGGGGACGTACAGTTACCCCTCATCCTACGAGCAGTACTTC.

The gene calls are TRBV7-9 and TRBJ2-2; maybe TRBD1 (7 bases). The CDR3 sequence is 17 residues long. V was clipped by 5 bases and J by 3 bases, with 19 bases between them. CDR1 and CDR2 from the germline V gene are SEHNR and FQNEAQ (reference sequence). The CDR3 bases are TGTGCCAGCAGCCCTCCACAGGGGACTTCTGACACCGGGGAGCTGTTTTTT. Translating it yields CASSPPQGTSDTGELFF.

The gene calls are TRBV28 and TRBJ1-5; D gene unclear. The CDR3 extends over 12 amino acids. The V end lost 5 bases, the J end lost 7 bases, and 9 bases lay between the germline ends. Germline V gives CDR1 MDHEN, CDR2 SYDVKM. CDR3 sequence: CASSDYPQPQHF. DNA of the CDR3: TGTGCCAGCAGTGATTACCCCCAGCCCCAGCATTTT.